The source of this T cell receptor (beta chain) is a study of T cell responses to AZD1222 COVID-19 vaccine (dated by TCRdb to the early 2020s). Context from the whole study: Because spike-specific TCR depth and breadth did not differ between the two schedules, AZD1222 recipients who got a second dose at roughly 4 weeks were pooled with those who got a second dose at roughly 12 weeks. A total of 240 or so trial participants underwent TCR sequencing, of whom 207 had received two doses of AZD1222 and around 26 had received two doses of the MenACWY control vaccine. Trial participants were enrolled into age subgroups of 18-55, 56-69 and 70-plus years, which contained roughly 140, 27 and 60 TCR-sequenced participants, respectively.

This clone was recorded once. The antigen it recognizes is unknown. Base qualities are not recorded, but no much larger clone differs from it by a single base. Overall study results and their limits: Because no day 14 peak-response samples were available, repertoires were characterized only after the peak T cell response. Vaccine-associated CD4 TCRs spanned the whole spike protein, with dominant responses in regions 160-218 and 743-854. Conclusions about previously exposed vaccinees are limited, since just 5 to 7 AZD1222 recipients were seropositive for SARS-CoV-2 at baseline. Reportedly, close to half of the unique spike-specific TCRs recognized epitopes lying outside the regions that are mutated in the B.1.351 and B.1.1.7 variants. A significant rise in spike-specific TCR breadth and depth was observed after two AZD1222 doses relative to day 0 and relative to MenACWY recipients. Participants were mostly white British and included more females than males, and it was suggested by the authors that clonal diversity may have been underestimated. In the small 56-69-year group, the increase in depth fell short of significance, most likely because of low power.

Per the publication, the time point label means: baseline before first vaccination. Samples from vaccinated people were obtained from the UK trials COV001 and COV002, which included a single-blind randomized controlled phase 2/3 trial of AZD1222 (ChAdOx1 nCoV-19) in healthy adults. Trial participant PBMC samples were collected at day 0 and day 28 after the second dose for TCRbeta chain sequencing. The CDR3 regions of human TCRbeta chains were analyzed by immunosequencing. The source study handled its data this way. TCRs in the repertoires were compared against a reference library of SARS-CoV-2-specific TCRs that had been generated with the MIRA antigen-specificity platform. Breadth was defined as the fraction of unique TCRs that were SARS-CoV-2-associated. Depth was defined as the fraction of total T cells that were SARS-CoV-2-associated. Using the MIRA data, each spike-specific TCR was mapped to the spike region that the TCR reacts to and placed in a CD4 or CD8 class. Log10-transformed breadth and depth values were compared by one-way ANOVA with Sidak's multiple comparisons tests. TCRdb provides this immuneACCESS table in a form limited to in-frame rearrangements. Some clones are lacking; in checked studies, under half of them reflect an unresolved V gene, and why the rest are absent is not known. V, J and clone size derive from that table, while D and trimming were established from the DNA sequence. Counted in this sample were 75,000 to 100,000 clones; roughly 87% of them appeared once. More than 1.5% of the sample rests with the top ten.

The clonotype was recovered from an adult in good health. The starting material was peripheral blood, obtained on day 0 of AZD1222 vaccination.

The CDR3 protein sequence reads: CASSLLAGGPHEQFF. In nucleotide form, the sequence is TGTGCCAGCAGCTTACTAGCGGGGGGGCCCCATGAGCAGTTCTTC. The rearranged chain carries TRBV7-6 and TRBJ2-1, with 12 central nucleotides matching TRBD2. The CDR3 spans 15 residues, from the cysteine through the phenylalanine. The kept DNA is CDR3 alone, 45 bases in frame from the first base. CDR1 and CDR2, per the germline V gene, are SGHVS and FNYEAQ. After removal of 2 bases from V and 8 bases from J, the junction retains 4 bases not matched to a gene.